These 5 T cell receptor beta chains originate from one sample sequenced in a study of Graves' ophthalmopathy and Graves' hyperthyroidism. RNA transcripts provided the template for amplifying TCR beta CDR3 regions. The workflow started with a first-round RT-PCR run with HTBI primers and then moved on to a second-round multiplex PCR. TCRdb itself ran the multiplex PCR reads through MiXCR, one entry per CDR3 protein. The table lists hundreds of thousands of distinct CDR3 sequences, about 20% of them singletons. What was sequenced was peripheral blood. The origin of the receptors is a woman in her late teens or twenties with stable Graves' hyperthyroidism. Some clones in this sample may be carry-over from other donors' samples.

The J gene is TRBJ2-5, the V gene TRBV20-1, with 7 bases that match TRBD2. There are 15 residues in the CDR3. V lost 3 bases to trimming and J lost 3 bases; unmatched junction nucleotides: 10. The germline V gene encodes CDR1 DFQATT and CDR2 SNEGSKA (reference sequence). The CDR3 here is CSASGGDRIEETQYF. Here the CDR3 DNA reads TGCAGTGCTAGTGGGGGGGACCGGATTGAAGAGACCCAGTACTTC.

This clonotype was found a few times. A much bigger clone sits one base away, suggesting this may be a read error. The chain is built from TRBV2 and TRBJ2-7; 9 bases line up with TRBD2. The CDR3 spans 15 residues. Germline V gives CDR1 SNHLY, CDR2 FYNNEI. Here the CDR3 DNA reads TGTGCCAGCAGTGAAATAGCGGGAGCGTCCTGCGAGCAGTACTTC. It is translated as CASSEIAGASCEQYF.

This clonotype was recorded at least ten times. The chain employs TRBV5-1 and TRBJ2-2; tentatively, D is TRBD2 (6 bases). V was trimmed by 3 bases and J by 6 bases, leaving 9 bases between them. The CDR3 is 13 amino acids. Germline CDR1 SGHRS, CDR2 YFSETQ. The CDR3 sequence: CASSSGGAGELFF. DNA for the CDR3: TGCGCCAGCAGCTCCGGGGGAGCCGGGGAGCTGTTTTTT. Based on the CDR3 plus reference TRBV5-1 and TRBJ2-2, the full variable domain is KAGVTQTPRYLIKTRGQQVTLSCSPISGHRSVSWYQQTPGQGLQFLFEYFSETQRNKGNFPGRFSGRQFSNSRSEMNVSTLELGDSALYLCASSSGGAGELFFGEGSRLTVL.

This clonotype came up many times. The V gene is TRBV4-2, the J gene TRBJ1-2; TRBD1 aligns across 9 bases. The V gene end was trimmed by 7 bases and the J gene end by 6 bases; junction bases not matched to a gene: 3. There are 12 residues in the CDR3. Germline V CDR1 and CDR2: LGHNA, YNFKEQ. CDR3 amino acids: CASTRTGDGYTF. The CDR3 nucleotides are TGTGCCAGCACTCGGACAGGGGATGGCTACACCTTC.

The chain employs TRBV7-9 and TRBJ2-7; TRBD2 is a possible D gene (7 bases). V was pared by 0 bases and J by 7 bases, with 10 bases between. The CDR3 totals 13 residues. CDR1 and CDR2 (germline): SEHNR, FQNEAQ (reference sequence). The CDR3 DNA follows: TGTGCCAGCAGCTTAGCGGGGGGGCCTGAGCAGTACTTC. Residues: CASSLAGGPEQYF.